This TCR beta chain was retrieved from a study of response to subunit inactivated influenza vaccine. TCRdb recomputed calls from the RT-PCR reads with MiXCR, one row per CDR3 protein. The table includes some 480,000 distinct CDR3 sequences, approximately 11% detected once. Findings and limits, study-wide: The authors proposed limited new T cell recruitment per seasonal influenza vaccination.

Comment on this clonotype: Antigen unknown.

This CDR3 has 17 residues. The source was PBMCs from blood, collected 35 to 45 days after vaccination. This clonotype originated in a middle-aged man who received an inactivated influenza vaccine. This chain joins TRBV12-1 and TRBJ2-3; the table's D gene call, TRBD2, was not cross checked with the DNA. TRBV12-1 is shown as a pseudogene. In nucleotides, the CDR3 is TGTGCCATCAGCCCTGGGCTCCTCTGCAACGGGGCAGATACGCAGTATTTT. It specifies CAISPGLLCNGADTQYF.